This T cell receptor beta chain was identified during a study of CD4 T cell repertoires in COVID-19. Clones were read by immunoSEQ multiplex PCR, and TCRdb kept only the in-frame ones, dropping some. The table lists fewer than 25,000 clones, about 94% of them singletons. The V end was cut by 7 bases, the J end by 3 bases, with 7 bases between. Germline CDR1 and CDR2: MNHNS and SASEGT. This CDR3 contains 11 residues. The memory T cells were sequenced right after ex vivo isolation, without culture. The receptor was isolated from a human donor who had COVID-19. The sample consisted of circulating follicular helper CD4+ T cells (cTfh) from blood, taken before the COVID-19 pandemic. The gene calls are TRBV6-1 and TRBJ2-7; D is uncertain. CDR3 bases: TGTGCCAGCACCCGTATCTACGAGCAGTACTTC. Translation gives CASTRIYEQYF.